The entry that follows covers one TCR beta chain sequence. This sample is drawn from a study of T cell changes during pregnancy in multiple sclerosis. Clones were sequenced by immunoSEQ multiplex PCR, and TCRdb holds only the in-frame ones, with some missing. The table lists over 70,000 clones, around 93% of them singletons, with around 2% in the top ten. This CDR3 has 17 amino acids. Germline lookup yields CDR1 SGHTA and CDR2 FQGNSA. V was pared by 1 base and J by 4 bases, with 17 bases between. This receptor was identified in a female donor in good health, enrolled as a control in a pregnancy study. The chain links TRBV7-2 to TRBJ1-5; D unclear. The source material was peripheral blood, sampled in the first trimester of pregnancy. CDR3 DNA: TGTGCCAGCAGCTTAGTCTCCGGGAGCCTCCTTAATCAGCCCCAGCATTTT. Residues: CASSLVSGSLLNQPQHF.